The 29 T cell receptor beta chains presented below share a single source sample, sequenced in a study of post-analysis software for immune sequencing data (dated by TCRdb to between 2014 and 2016). Summary of the overall study and its limitations: Roughly 5 TRBV segments, including TRBV5-6, TRBV5-1 and TRBV20-1, were significantly more frequent in patients than controls.

Receptor amplification or capture employed PCR. Sequencing instrument: Illumina HiSeq 2500. To reduce PCR and sequencing biases, unique molecular identifiers were built into the TCR beta cDNA libraries. TCRdb cleaned the public reads at Q25 with fastp, built clones with MiXCR and kept in-frame beta chains. Rows are combined by CDR3 protein, so each entry shows the most common genes and DNA. This sample is represented by 380,000 or so distinct CDR3 sequences; roughly 38% of them were singletons. Of the sample, 10% to 15% falls within the top ten clones. These receptors have no known antigen. The sequencing input was blood. All receptors come from a girl aged 5-17 years with multiple sclerosis.

V is TRBV4-1 and J is TRBJ1-1; D may be TRBD1 (6 bases). Between the trimmed V and J ends, which lost 0 bases and 5 bases, there was a span of 7 bases. The germline V gene encodes CDR1 MGHRA and CDR2 YSYEKL. The CDR3 sequence is 13 residues long. For the CDR3, the DNA is TGCGCCAGCAGCCAAGAGGACAGAACTGAAGCTTTCTTT. Protein product: CASSQEDRTEAFF.

This clonotype was recorded a few times. CDR3 coding DNA: TGTGCCAGCAGTTTCGACAGCCTGCCGAACAATGAGCAGTTCTTC. This sequence encodes CASSFDSLPNNEQFF. The V gene is TRBV6-4, the J gene TRBJ2-1; maybe TRBD1 (5 bases). The V gene's germline CDR1 is MRHNA and CDR2 SNTAGT. The CDR3 totals 15 residues. Trimming stripped 5 bases from V and 5 bases from J, with 16 bases between.

The table lists this clonotype with a few counts. This chain uses TRBV4-1 with TRBJ1-1; 7 nucleotides agree with TRBD1. The junction had 12 bases not matched to a gene; V was cut back by 1 base and J by 4 bases. The germline CDR1 and CDR2 sequences are MGHRA and YSYEKL. This CDR3 comprises 17 residues. CDR3 sequence reads: CASSQGEGQAGSTEAFF. The CDR3 DNA reads as TGCGCCAGCAGCCAAGGCGAAGGACAGGCTGGGAGCACTGAAGCTTTCTTT.

The CDR3 loop is CASSPDAGSNEQFF. The DNA for the CDR3 is TGTGCCAGCAGCCCGGACGCAGGTAGCAATGAGCAGTTCTTC. The chain combines TRBV3-1 with TRBJ2-1; D is undetermined. CDR1 LGHDT and CDR2 YNNKEL come from the germline V gene (reference sequence). The CDR3 is 14 amino acids. Trimming stripped 4 bases from V and 6 bases from J, with 13 bases between.

The gene calls are TRBV12-3 or TRBV12-4 and TRBJ1-1; D possibly corresponds to TRBD1 (5 bases). The CDR3 spans 13 residues. V was cut by 1 base and J by 13 bases, with 16 bases left in between. The CDR3, as DNA: TGTGCCAGCAGTTTAGACAGGATTGAGGAGGTTTTCTTT. Translated, it gives CASSLDRIEEVFF.

This clonotype has just one count. This chain uses TRBV20-1 with TRBJ2-1; 7 bases map to TRBD2. The CDR3 is 11 residues long. Germline loops: CDR1 DFQATT, CDR2 SNEGSKA (reference sequence). V lost 5 bases to trimming and J lost 12 bases; unmatched junction nucleotides: 7. The CDR3 DNA sequence: TGCAGTGCTGGCCGGGGGGAAGGGCAGTTCTTC. It translates to CSAGRGEGQFF.

The chain joins TRBV27 to TRBJ1-1, with D maybe TRBD1 (5 bases). This CDR3 contains 19 residues. V was cut by 0 bases and J by 4 bases, with 24 bases left in between. Germline V gene data show CDR1 as MNHEY and CDR2 as SMNVEV (reference sequence). CDR3 DNA: TGTGCCAGCAGTTTATCGGGGCCCCAATCCAACTATGGGGGCACTGAAGCTTTCTTT. Translating gives CASSLSGPQSNYGGTEAFF.

This clonotype came up once. J is TRBJ1-1 and V is TRBV30; no firm D call. Germline CDR1 GTSNPN, CDR2 SVGIG (reference sequence). The germline V and J ends were trimmed by 2 bases and 5 bases, with 9 bases remaining between them. The length of the CDR3 is 12 residues. In nucleotides, the CDR3 is TGTGCCTGGAGTACAAGGCCGACTGAAGCTTTCTTT. This sequence encodes CAWSTRPTEAFF.

This clonotype was counted between two and nine times. The chain combines TRBV4-1 with TRBJ1-5, with D unclear. Trimming took 3 bases from V and 3 from J, leaving 12 bases between them. This CDR3 region has 15 residues. Germline CDR1 is MGHRA and CDR2 is YSYEKL. The CDR3 region has the DNA TGCGCCAGCAGCCAGGGCAGCGCCGCCAATCAGCCCCAGCATTTT. Its protein product is CASSQGSAANQPQHF.

The gene calls are TRBV20-1 and TRBJ1-5; no reliable D call. Germline CDR1 and CDR2: DFQATT and SNEGSKA (reference sequence). The CDR3 is 14 residues long. V dropped 0 bases and J dropped 3 bases, with 9 bases sitting between them. The CDR3 loop is CSAREGGLNQPQHF. As DNA, the CDR3 is TGCAGTGCTAGAGAAGGCGGACTCAATCAGCCCCAGCATTTT.

This clonotype was seen a handful of times. This rearrangement joins TRBV27 to TRBJ2-3; D gene ambiguous. Germline V gene lookup returns CDR1 MNHEY and CDR2 SMNVEV (reference sequence). CDR3 length: 13 residues. Trimming took off 2 bases at V and 7 bases at J, with 10 bases between the two ends. CDR3 amino acids: CASSLDGQNTQYF. CDR3 bases: TGTGCCAGCAGTTTAGATGGGCAGAATACGCAGTATTTT.

The chain joins TRBV6-6 to TRBJ2-7; 7 bases match TRBD1. CDR1 is MNHNY and CDR2 is SVGAGI in the germline V gene (reference sequence). V gave up 5 bases and J gave up 7 bases; unmatched junction bases: 11. CDR3 size: 14 residues. The CDR3 region has the DNA TGTGCCAGCAGTGGGGGACAGTGGGTAGGAGAGCAGTACTTC. Protein sequence: CASSGGQWVGEQYF.

The chain joins TRBV5-6 to TRBJ1-1; 8 nucleotides agree with TRBD1. CDR1 is SGHDT and CDR2 is YYEEEE in the germline V gene. The CDR3 contains 20 residues. Losses at the gene ends were 4 bases for V and 1 base for J; bases not matched to a gene: 21. Written as DNA, the CDR3 is TGTGCCAGCAGCCGTTGGGGGAGACTGACAGGGGCGTTAAGGAACACTGAAGCTTTCTTT. The encoded protein is CASSRWGRLTGALRNTEAFF.

V is TRBV20-1 and J is TRBJ2-5; 9 bases map to TRBD2. V shed 6 bases and J 2 bases; nucleotides not matched to a gene: 4. The CDR3 is 13 residues long. Germline V CDR1 and CDR2: DFQATT, SNEGSKA (reference sequence). Here the CDR3 DNA reads TGCAGTGCCCACGCGGGGGGGCAAGAGACCCAGTACTTC. This codes for CSAHAGGQETQYF.

Notes on this clonotype: One base away lies a much larger clone, so this may be a sequencing read error. J is TRBJ1-5 and V is TRBV5-5; possibly TRBD1 for D (6 bases). Germline CDR1 reads SGHKS; CDR2 reads YYEKEE (reference sequence). The CDR3 consists of 15 residues. For the CDR3, the DNA is TGTGCCAGCAACTTGGGGGGGCACAGGGAGCAGCCCCAGCATTTT. It specifies CASNLGGHREQPQHF.

V is TRBV20-1 and J is TRBJ1-4; 7 bases agree with TRBD1. The CDR3 totals 14 residues. Germline CDR1 DFQATT, CDR2 SNEGSKA (reference sequence). Losses at the gene ends were 5 bases for V and 5 bases for J; bases not matched to a gene: 8. CDR3 DNA sequence: TGCAGTGCTGGTACGACAGGGCAGAATGAAAAACTGTTTTTT. Encoded protein: CSAGTTGQNEKLFF.

This clonotype occurred a few times. The V gene is TRBV13, the J gene TRBJ2-5; possible D gene TRBD1, 6 bases. Germline V gene sequence: CDR1 PRHDT, CDR2 FYEKMQ (reference sequence). The CDR3 covers 13 residues. V gave up 5 bases and J gave up 7 bases, with 14 bases separating them. CDR3 DNA: TGTGCCAGCAGCGGAAGACTGGGGGCGACCCAGTACTTC. Amino acids: CASSGRLGATQYF. Using reference TRBV13 and TRBJ2-5 for the parts outside the CDR3, the full variable domain is AAGVIQSPRHLIKEKRETATLKCYPIPRHDTVYWYQQGPGQDPQFLISFYEKMQSDKGSIPDRFSAQQFSDYHSELNMSSLELGDSALYFCASSGRLGATQYFGPGTRLLVL.

This clonotype was seen a handful of times. The chain employs TRBV5-1 and TRBJ1-6; D call uncertain. The germline V gene encodes CDR1 SGHRS and CDR2 YFSETQ. V lost 4 bases and J lost 6, with 11 bases in between. The CDR3 extends over 14 amino acids. The CDR3 DNA follows: TGCGCCAGCAGCGACGGAACGAGTAATTCACCCCTCCACTTT. Its translation: CASSDGTSNSPLHF.

The chain has TRBV20-1 and TRBJ2-7; 8 nucleotides align to TRBD2. The J call is in doubt because the DNA end fits TRBJ2-5 better. Germline loops: CDR1 DFQATT, CDR2 SNEGSKA (reference sequence). The CDR3 totals 13 residues. CDR3 coding DNA: TGCAGTGCTAGAGGGGGACTAGAGGAGACCCAGTACTTC. Protein: CSARGGLEETQYF.

Notes on this clonotype: An end of the junction does not agree with germline; a read error may underlie this. The chain is built from TRBV6-6 and TRBJ1-4, with D tentatively TRBD1 (5 bases). Germline loops: CDR1 MNHNY, CDR2 SVGAGI (reference sequence). The CDR3 length is 16 residues. The CDR3: CACSYSRERTNEKLFF. CDR3 nucleotides: TGTGCCTGCAGTTACTCCAGGGAGAGAACTAATGAAAAACTGTTTTTT.

The V gene is TRBV4-3, the J gene TRBJ2-5, with a possible D match to TRBD1 (6 bases). Germline V gene data show CDR1 as LGHNA and CDR2 as YSLEER. The CDR3 contains 16 residues. Between the trimmed V and J ends, which lost 0 bases and 5 bases, there was a span of 16 bases. The CDR3 DNA follows: TGCGCCAGCAGCCAAGAACTGGCGCAGGGGCGCGAGACCCAGTACTTC. Encoded protein: CASSQELAQGRETQYF.

This clonotype was seen more than once but under ten times. The chain couples TRBV14 to TRBJ2-1; a weak D match, TRBD2 (6 bases). Germline assignment: CDR1 SGHDN and CDR2 FVKESK. V lost 4 bases to trimming and J lost 3 bases, with 10 bases between them. The CDR3 contains 14 residues. CDR3 nucleotide sequence: TGTGCCAGCAGCCCACACGGGGGCTACAATGAGCAGTTCTTC. As protein: CASSPHGGYNEQFF.

As for this clonotype: At one end the junction does not follow the germline gene, possibly because of a read error. V is TRBV6-6 and J is TRBJ2-3; 10 bases are shared with TRBD2. The CDR3 totals 16 residues. CDR1 is MNHNY and CDR2 is SVGAGI in the germline V gene (reference sequence). The CDR3 DNA reads as TGTACCAGCAGGCGAACGTCCGGACTAGCGGCAGATACGCAGTATTTT. Protein sequence: CTSRRTSGLAADTQYF.

V is TRBV9 and J is TRBJ1-1, with 7 bases matching TRBD1. The CDR3 has 15 residues. Germline V gives CDR1 SGDLS, CDR2 YYNGEE. J lost 3 bases, V lost 5 bases, and 10 bases had no gene match. CDR3 in amino acids: CASSDHPGQYTEAFF. For the CDR3, the DNA is TGTGCCAGCAGTGACCATCCGGGACAGTACACTGAAGCTTTCTTT.

V usage is TRBV5-1 and J usage is TRBJ2-7; D is possibly TRBD1 (6 bases). Germline V gene data show CDR1 as SGHRS and CDR2 as YFSETQ. V lost 4 bases to trimming and J lost 2 bases, with 31 bases between them. CDR3 length: 20 amino acids. The CDR3 DNA reads TGCGCCAGCAGCCGTGGATACCGGGACAACGACCGCCCGAGGCCCTACGAGCAGTACTTC. Translation gives CASSRGYRDNDRPRPYEQYF.

The CDR3 protein is CASSLGQGPNTEAFF. As DNA, the CDR3 is TGCGCCAGCAGCTTGGGACAGGGGCCAAACACTGAAGCTTTCTTT. The chain carries TRBV5-1 and TRBJ1-1, with 8 bases aligning to TRBD1. The J segment lost 2 bases and the V segment lost 0 bases, leaving 3 bases of the junction unmatched. This CDR3 is 15 amino acids long. Germline CDR1 and CDR2: SGHRS and YFSETQ.

V and J are TRBV28 and TRBJ2-1; TRBD2 matches at 16 bases. The V gene end was trimmed by 4 bases and the J gene end by 6 bases; junction bases not matched to a gene: 9. The CDR3 extends over 18 amino acids. Germline V lookup: CDR1 MDHEN, CDR2 SYDVKM. CDR3: CASSSPGTSGGASNEQFF. In nucleotides, the CDR3 is TGTGCCAGCAGTTCACCCGGGACTAGCGGGGGGGCCTCCAATGAGCAGTTCTTC. The full variable domain, its missing parts supplied by reference TRBV28 and TRBJ2-1, is DVKVTQSSRYLVKRTGEKVFLECVQDMDHENMFWYRQDPGLGLRLIYFSYDVKMKEKGDIPEGYSVSREKKERFSLILESASTNQTSMYLCASSSPGTSGGASNEQFFGPGTRLTVL.

The rearrangement uses TRBV30 and TRBJ2-1; D is uncertain. The V gene's germline CDR1 is GTSNPN and CDR2 SVGIG (reference sequence). V was pared by 1 base and J by 1 base, with 2 bases between. This CDR3 comprises 12 residues. The DNA of the CDR3 is TGTGCCTGGAGTGCTTCCTACAATGAGCAGTTCTTC. This translates into CAWSASYNEQFF.

J is TRBJ2-5 and V is TRBV20-1; TRBD2 is a possible D gene (5 bases). V lost 2 bases, J lost 0 bases, and 10 bases lay in between. From germline, CDR1 is DFQATT and CDR2 SNEGSKA (reference sequence). This CDR3 has 14 residues. The CDR3 region has the DNA TGCAGTGCTAGACCGAGCGGCTACCAAGAGACCCAGTACTTC. This sequence encodes CSARPSGYQETQYF.